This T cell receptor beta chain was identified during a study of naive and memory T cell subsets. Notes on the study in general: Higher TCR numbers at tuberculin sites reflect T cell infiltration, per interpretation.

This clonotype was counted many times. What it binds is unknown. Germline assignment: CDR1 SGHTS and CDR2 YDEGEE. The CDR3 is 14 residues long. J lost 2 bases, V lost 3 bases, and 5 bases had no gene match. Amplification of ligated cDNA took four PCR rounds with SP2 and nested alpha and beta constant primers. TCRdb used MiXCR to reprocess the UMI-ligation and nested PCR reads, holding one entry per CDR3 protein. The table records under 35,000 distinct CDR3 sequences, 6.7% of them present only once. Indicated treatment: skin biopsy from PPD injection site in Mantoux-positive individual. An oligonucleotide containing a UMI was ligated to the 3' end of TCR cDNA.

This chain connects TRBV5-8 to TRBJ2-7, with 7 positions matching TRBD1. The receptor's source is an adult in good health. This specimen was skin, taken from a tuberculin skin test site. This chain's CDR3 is CASSSPTGPYEQYF. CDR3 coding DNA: TGTGCCAGCAGCTCCCCGACAGGGCCCTACGAGCAGTACTTC.